These 24 T cell receptor beta chains originate from one sample sequenced in a study of T cells in Graves' hyperthyroidism and ophthalmopathy. Amplified TCR beta CDR3 regions derived from RNA transcripts. First-round RT-PCR with HTBI primers amplified the TCR CDR3 region. TCRdb analysed the multiplex PCR reads with MiXCR anew, one entry per CDR3 protein. Of under 350,000 distinct CDR3 sequences listed, approximately 12% were seen once; the top ten hold more than 7.5%. The sequenced sample was blood. Source of these receptors: a woman under 40 with Graves' hyperthyroidism that later progressed to Graves' ophthalmopathy.

The chain combines TRBV20-1 with TRBJ2-3, with 11 bases aligning to TRBD2. Trimming at V came to 5 bases and at J to 6 bases, leaving 13 bases not matched to a gene. The length of the CDR3 is 16 residues. Germline V gives CDR1 DFQATT, CDR2 SNEGSKA (reference sequence). CDR3 sequence reads: CSAAGGLAEHPDTQYF. The CDR3 DNA follows: TGCAGTGCTGCTGGGGGACTAGCGGAACATCCGGATACGCAGTATTTT.

This clonotype was recorded many times. This chain uses TRBV12-3 or TRBV12-4 with TRBJ1-2; D gene ambiguous. V gave up 0 bases and J gave up 5 bases, with 10 bases separating them. CDR3 length: 14 amino acids. CDR3 in amino acids: CASSLAKATYGYTF. CDR3 DNA: TGTGCCAGCAGTTTAGCGAAGGCAACTTATGGCTACACCTTC.

This clonotype has a count of ten or more. V and J are TRBV12-3 or TRBV12-4 and TRBJ2-5, with D possibly TRBD1 on 5 matching bases. The length of the CDR3 is 13 residues. With 5 bases removed from V and 1 base from J, the gap between germline ends came to 8 bases. The CDR3 DNA follows: TGTGCCAGCAGTCACAGGACCCAAGAGACCCAGTACTTC. Amino acid sequence: CASSHRTQETQYF.

Note on this clonotype: One base away lies a much larger clone, so this may be a sequencing read error. The chain uses TRBV27 and TRBJ2-7; 9 positions match TRBD1. V lost 8 bases, J lost 8 bases, and 10 bases stayed unmatched. CDR1 and CDR2 from the germline V gene are MNHEY and SMNVEV (reference sequence). This CDR3 has 13 residues. Written as DNA, the CDR3 is TGTGCCAGCGGGGGGACAGGGCTTTACAAGCAGTACTTC. Translated, it gives CASGGTGLYKQYF.

This clonotype occurred a few times. A much larger clonotype is one base distant, so this may be a read error. Lacking the conserved final phenylalanine or tryptophan, this CDR3 likely reflects a read error. The rearrangement uses TRBV12-3 or TRBV12-4 and TRBJ2-5, with D perhaps matching TRBD2 (6 bases). The CDR3 is 14 amino acids. The V and J ends lost 6 bases and 5 bases respectively, with 16 bases between them. In DNA, the CDR3 is TGTGCCAGCAGGGGGACGTGGAGGGCCGAGACCCAGTACCTC. This codes for CASRGTWRAETQYL.

This clonotype has just a few counts. V is TRBV19 and J is TRBJ2-1; the D gene could be TRBD1 or TRBD2 (5 bases each). Trimming took off 6 bases at V and 4 bases at J, with 16 bases between the two ends. CDR1 and CDR2 (germline): LNHDA, SQIVND (reference sequence). The CDR3 loop spans 15 amino acids. CDR3 protein: CASSASWDGYNEQFF. CDR3 nucleotides: TGTGCCAGTAGCGCGTCCTGGGACGGTTACAATGAGCAGTTCTTC.

This chain uses TRBV6-2 or TRBV6-3 with TRBJ2-1; tentative D call: TRBD2 (5 bases). Germline loops: CDR1 MNHEY, CDR2 SVGEGT. V lost 2 bases and J lost 15, with 14 bases in between. The CDR3 is made up of 12 amino acids. This chain's CDR3 is CASSYRGLVLFF. The DNA for the CDR3 is TGTGCCAGCAGTTACAGAGGGTTGGTCCTGTTCTTC.

In this sample, this clonotype turned up many times. This rearrangement joins TRBV20-1 to TRBJ2-3; either TRBD1 or TRBD2 may supply D (6 bases each). This CDR3 spans 14 amino acids. Germline V lookup: CDR1 DFQATT, CDR2 SNEGSKA (reference sequence). The V gene lost 3 bases and the J gene lost 2 bases, with 12 bases spanning the gap. The CDR3 region is CSARGGGYTDTQYF. CDR3 sequence (DNA): TGCAGTGCTAGGGGGGGCGGATACACAGATACGCAGTATTTT.

This clonotype appeared many times. V is TRBV6-2 or TRBV6-3 and J is TRBJ2-1; 13 nucleotides align to TRBD2. The CDR3 sequence is 21 residues long. Germline-derived CDR1 and CDR2 are MNHEY and SVGEGT. V was pared by 7 bases and J by 0 bases, with 18 bases of the junction left unmatched. The CDR3 loop is CASNLGLPGLAGRSSYNEQFF. Here the CDR3 DNA reads TGTGCCAGCAACCTGGGGCTGCCGGGACTAGCGGGACGTAGCTCCTACAATGAGCAGTTCTTC.

The sample holds many counts of this clonotype. The J gene is TRBJ2-7, the V gene TRBV6-6; D remains unclear. CDR3 length equals 11 residues. With 2 bases removed from V and 6 bases from J, the gap between germline ends came to 5 bases. The germline CDR1 and CDR2 sequences are MNHNY and SVGAGI (reference sequence). Here the CDR3 reads CASSYVGEQYF. CDR3 DNA: TGTGCCAGCAGTTACGTGGGCGAGCAGTACTTC.

This clonotype has ten or more counts. The chain has TRBV5-1 and TRBJ2-1; TRBD2 aligns across 10 bases. The CDR3 sequence is 16 residues long. Germline CDR1 SGHRS, CDR2 YFSETQ. Unmatched junction bases numbered 6, after V lost 2 bases and J lost 4 bases. Written as DNA, the CDR3 is TGCGCCAGCAGCTTTAGCGGGAGGCCGGGGTACAATGAGCAGTTCTTC. Residues: CASSFSGRPGYNEQFF.

CDR3 nucleotides: TGTGCCAGCAGCCAAAGAGCGGGAGGGACCGGGGAGCTGTTTTTT. Its translation: CASSQRAGGTGELFF. The chain employs TRBV28 and TRBJ2-2; 10 bases are a match to TRBD2. This CDR3 spans 15 amino acids. Germline V gene lookup returns CDR1 MDHEN and CDR2 SYDVKM. J gave up 5 bases and V 6 bases, and 6 bases lay outside the gene matches.

This clonotype was recorded at least ten times. V and J are TRBV7-9 and TRBJ1-2; D is unclear. The V and J ends lost 1 base and 4 bases respectively, with 19 bases between them. The CDR3 runs to 17 residues. Germline V gene lookup returns CDR1 SEHNR and CDR2 FQNEAQ (reference sequence). In DNA, the CDR3 is TGTGCCAGCAGCTTAGATTTGATTTTAAACCCCACCTATGGCTACACCTTC. Translating gives CASSLDLILNPTYGYTF. Full variable domain (outside the CDR3, taken from reference TRBV7-9 and TRBJ1-2): DTGVSQNPRHKITKRGQNVTFRCDPISEHNRLYWYRQTLGQGPEFLTYFQNEAQLEKSRLLSDRFSAERPKGSFSTLEIQRTEQGDSAMYLCASSLDLILNPTYGYTFGSGTRLTVV.

This clonotype occurred a few times. The genes are TRBV5-1 and TRBJ2-5; TRBD1 agrees at 8 bases. From germline, CDR1 is SGHRS and CDR2 YFSETQ. V lost 3 bases and J lost 5; bases outside the gene matches: 3. The CDR3 extends over 13 amino acids. CDR3 coding DNA: TGCGCCAGCAGCTCAGGGGGCCGTGAGACCCAGTACTTC. The encoded protein is CASSSGGRETQYF.

The genes are TRBV19 and TRBJ1-5; 7 bases match TRBD1. V lost 5 bases and J lost 3; bases outside the gene matches: 7. The CDR3 sequence is 15 residues long. Germline values: CDR1 LNHDA, CDR2 SQIVND (reference sequence). CDR3 DNA sequence: TGTGCCAGTAGTTCCAGGACAGGATACAATCAGCCCCAGCATTTT. It is translated as CASSSRTGYNQPQHF.

This clonotype was found many times. This chain joins TRBV20-1 and TRBJ2-5; D possibly corresponds to TRBD2 (6 bases). The germline CDR1 and CDR2 sequences are DFQATT and SNEGSKA (reference sequence). Trimming cost V 4 bases and J 5 bases, with 20 bases left between them. The CDR3 extends over 15 amino acids. CDR3 bases: TGCAGTGCTATCTTAAGGCGGGACCTGGGGGAGACCCAGTACTTC. Encoded protein: CSAILRRDLGETQYF.

This clonotype was picked up many times. The CDR3 nucleotides read TGTGCCAGCAGCCAGTCCTACAATGAGCAGTTCTTC. This codes for CASSQSYNEQFF. The chain links TRBV11-2 to TRBJ2-1; D not certain. Germline lookup yields CDR1 SGHAT and CDR2 FQNNGV. V was clipped by 5 bases and J by 1 base, with 3 bases between them. This CDR3 has 12 amino acids. Filled out from reference TRBV11-2 and TRBJ2-1, the complete variable domain reads EAGVAQSPRYKIIEKRQSVAFWCNPISGHATLYWYQQILGQGPKLLIQFQNNGVVDDSQLPKDRFSAERLKGVDSTLKIQPAKLEDSAVYLCASSQSYNEQFFGPGTRLTVL.

This clonotype has ten or more counts. The chain carries TRBV12-3 or TRBV12-4 and TRBJ2-7; the match to TRBD1 covers 9 bases. The CDR3 length is 13 residues. V dropped 7 bases and J dropped 7; count of bases not matched to a gene: 8. The CDR3 loop is CASTPTGTGEQYF. The DNA for the CDR3 is TGTGCCAGCACCCCGACTGGGACAGGGGAGCAGTACTTC.

This clonotype appeared many times. The chain recombines TRBV28 with TRBJ2-4; D call uncertain. The CDR3 has 14 residues. Germline-derived CDR1 and CDR2 are MDHEN and SYDVKM. V dropped 0 bases and J dropped 1 base, with 4 bases sitting between them. CDR3 DNA: TGTGCCAGCAGTTTATGGGTGGCCAAAAACATTCAGTACTTC. As protein: CASSLWVAKNIQYF.

The sample holds many counts of this clonotype. This chain links TRBV7-2 with TRBJ1-2; D may be TRBD1 (5 bases). This CDR3 is 14 amino acids long. Germline V gene sequence: CDR1 SGHTA, CDR2 FQGNSA. Trimming removed 5 bases from V and 8 bases from J, with 18 bases in between. The CDR3 bases are TGTGCCAGCAGCCAGGGCAGTACCTATTCCGGCTACACCTTC. Translation gives CASSQGSTYSGYTF.

This clonotype was counted at least ten times. The CDR3 nucleotides read TGTGCCAGCAGTCCGCCCTGGGGCTATCGGGACCATGAGCAGTTCTTC. It codes for CASSPPWGYRDHEQFF. The chain is built from TRBV28 and TRBJ2-1; D could derive from TRBD1 or TRBD2 (5 bases each). Germline CDR1 is MDHEN and CDR2 is SYDVKM. V was trimmed by 5 bases and J by 8 bases, leaving 22 bases between them. The CDR3 extends over 16 amino acids.

Remarks on this clonotype: A much bigger clone sits one base away, suggesting this may be a read error. This chain uses TRBV7-2 with TRBJ2-5; D remains ambiguous. Germline CDR1 reads SGHTA; CDR2 reads FQGNSA. The length of the CDR3 is 15 residues. Trimming cost V 8 bases and J 2 bases, with 18 bases left between them. The CDR3 sequence is CASGPARSRQETQYF. DNA for the CDR3: TGTGCCAGCGGCCCAGCGAGAAGTCGGCAAGAGACCCAGTACTTC.

This clonotype was seen at least ten times. The rearrangement uses TRBV12-3 or TRBV12-4 and TRBJ2-1; TRBD1 matches at 10 bases. The V and J ends lost 7 bases and 4 bases, in that order; junction bases with no gene match: 7. This CDR3 region has 15 residues. DNA of the CDR3: TGTGCCAGCACTTCCGGGACAGGGGAGTACAATGAGCAGTTCTTC. This translates into CASTSGTGEYNEQFF.

This clonotype was found many times. The chain uses TRBV6-1 and TRBJ2-1, with 10 bases that match TRBD1. The germline CDR1 and CDR2 sequences are MNHNS and SASEGT. This CDR3 spans 15 amino acids. The V segment lost 6 bases and the J segment 4 bases; nucleotides outside the gene matches: 6. In DNA, the CDR3 is TGTGCCAGCAGAGCGACAGGGGGCTTTTACAATGAGCAGTTCTTC. Encoded protein: CASRATGGFYNEQFF.